The rows below give T cell receptor beta chains drawn from one sample of a study of T cells in Graves' hyperthyroidism and ophthalmopathy. MiXCR, applied by TCRdb to the multiplex PCR reads, yields one record per CDR3 protein. The sample has approximately 590,000 distinct CDR3 sequences, about 43% seen once. Sequencing input: peripheral blood or thyroid tissue (not recorded which). The receptors come from a woman under 30 with Graves' hyperthyroidism. Each CDR3 is given with its conserved first and last residue. D genes are given only for firm matches. Clone size, where shown, is once, few, many, or a class for clones that have expanded.

j_gene | v_gene | d_gene | abundance | CDR3aa | CDR3nt
TRBJ2-7 | TRBV19 | - | - | CASSIVGGKNYEQYF | TGTGCCAGTAGTATAGTGGGCGGGAAGAACTACGAGCAGTACTTC
TRBJ2-2 | TRBV5-6 | - | - | CASSSAPSAAATGELFF | TGTGCCAGCAGCTCCGCTCCTTCAGCGGCCGCCACCGGGGAGCTGTTTTTT
TRBJ1-1 | TRBV7-3 | - | many | CASSFQRDTEAFF | TGTGCCAGCAGCTTCCAGAGGGACACTGAAGCTTTCTTT
TRBJ2-7 | TRBV2 | TRBD2 | - | CATKSGREKYEQYF | TGTGCCACCAAGAGCGGGAGGGAGAAATACGAGCAGTACTTC
TRBJ1-2 | TRBV25-1 | - | - | CASRPTRGGGYTF | TGTGCCAGCCGCCCTACTCGGGGCGGAGGGTATACCTTC
TRBJ2-1 | TRBV25-1 | - | few | CASSTTVSYNEQFF | TGTGCCAGCAGTACGACTGTCTCCTACAATGAGCAGTTCTTC
TRBJ2-3 | TRBV12-3/TRBV12-4 | - | - | CASSSGTLDTQYF | TGTGCCAGCAGTTCTGGGACCCTAGATACGCAGTATTTT
TRBJ1-4 | TRBV10-3 | - | many | CAIKGTGLSEKLFF | TGTGCCATCAAGGGGACCGGTCTGTCTGAAAAACTGTTTTTT
TRBJ2-6 | TRBV7-3 | - | many | CASSPGYSGANVLTF | TGTGCCAGCAGTCCCGGGTACTCTGGGGCCAACGTCCTGACTTTC
TRBJ2-5 | TRBV25-1 | - | - | CASSTLRVTQETQYF | TGTGCCAGCAGCACCCTCCGGGTCACACAAGAGACCCAGTACTTC
TRBJ2-3 | TRBV10-3 | - | - | CAISESNRDTQYF | TGTGCCATCAGTGAGTCGAATCGAGATACGCAGTATTTT
TRBJ2-5 | TRBV6-5 | - | - | CASSSAGAQRETQYF | TGTGCCAGCAGCAGCGCAGGGGCCCAGAGGGAGACCCAGTACTTC
TRBJ1-2 | TRBV7-2 | - | - | CASSPSDRNRQSYGYTF | TGTGCCAGCTCACCTTCGGACAGAAACCGCCAAAGCTATGGCTACACCTTC
TRBJ1-3 | TRBV10-3 | - | - | CAISDYRESSGNTIYF | TGTGCCATCAGTGACTACAGGGAGAGCTCTGGAAACACCATATATTTT
TRBJ2-7 | TRBV7-8 | TRBD2 | once | CASSLFSGRAYEQYF | TGTGCCAGCAGCTTATTTAGCGGGAGGGCCTACGAGCAGTACTTC
TRBJ2-7 | TRBV2 | - | - | CASSRAGMVGYEQYF | TGTGCCAGCAGTCGTGCCGGGATGGTTGGCTACGAGCAGTACTTC
TRBJ2-7 | TRBV29-1 | TRBD1 | many | CSVARQGQSYEQYF | TGCAGCGTCGCAAGACAGGGACAATCCTACGAGCAGTACTTC
TRBJ1-6 | TRBV20-1 | - | - | CSASNSGRVGNSPLHF | TGCAGTGCTAGTAACAGCGGGAGAGTGGGTAATTCACCCCTCCACTTT
TRBJ1-2 | TRBV12-1 | - | - | CASSFQGEGGYTF | TGTGCCAGCAGCTTTCAGGGGGAGGGAGGCTACACCTTC
TRBJ2-2 | TRBV5-1 | TRBD1 | - | CASSSGTGMSGELFF | TGCGCCAGCAGCTCCGGGACAGGGATGTCTGGGGAGCTGTTTTTT
TRBJ1-1 | TRBV10-3 | - | few | CAISVGTIGLNTEAFF | TGTGCCATCAGTGTAGGGACGATCGGCCTGAACACTGAAGCTTTCTTT